The present entry profiles one TCR beta chain with its context. Its antigen is unknown. The PCR had 60 Vbeta and 13 Jbeta primers. Assay: immunoSEQ multiplex PCR; the TCRdb copy retains only in-frame clones and omits some. The table includes around 190,000 clones, 70% to 80% detected once. This entry is derived from a study of cytomegalovirus exposure and HLA in healthy donors. Study-level findings and limits: Donor immune exposure was known only as CMV serostatus. On later analysis, the bulk of CMV-associated TCR beta chains appeared to be HLA-restricted. In a later analysis, a missense DCLRE1C variant was linked to TCR beta V- and J-gene trimming. Across donors, most TCRs were seen rarely, yet some public ones were widespread.

Germline CDR1 and CDR2: SEHNR and FQNEAQ (reference sequence). The CDR3 has 16 residues. The V gene end was trimmed by 5 bases and the J gene end by 7 bases; junction bases not matched to a gene: 8. Sequenced: PBMCs. The chain links TRBV7-9 to TRBJ2-7; 16 nucleotides align to TRBD2. The receptor was isolated from a woman in her twenties or thirties in good health and CMV-seronegative. CDR3 in DNA: TGTGCCAGCAGCCGCGGGACTAGCGGGAGGGCCGATGAGCAGTACTTC. This gives the protein CASSRGTSGRADEQYF.